This entry is about one TCR beta chain. Its target is unknown. This sample was included in a study of Ad26.COV2.S vaccination and SARS-CoV-2 variants. Study details: It was the COV1001 Ad26.COV2.S trial arm that included the donor. Doses of Ad26.COV2.S were injected into muscle once or twice, 56 days apart.

The data were produced by immunoSEQ multiplex PCR, yet TCRdb's version contains in-frame clones alone and is incomplete. Of some 450,000 clones in the sample, less than 95% were seen once. The study's findings and limits: Analyses that measured TCR breadth and depth may have underestimated total T cell responses.

Germline CDR1 reads LGHDT; CDR2 reads YNNKEL (reference sequence). The CDR3 covers 16 residues. Trimming at V came to 5 bases and at J to 10 bases, leaving 14 bases not matched to a gene. Treatment given: approximately 18 received Ad26.COV2.S at low or high dose, single or two shots; 5 received placebo; per-sample allocation not given. Samples analyzed were those drawn on day 63 after the first vaccine or placebo injection. Vaccination used an Ad26 vector expressing Wuhan-strain SARS-CoV-2 spike. Material: peripheral blood, obtained in a trial of Ad26.COV2.S vaccine versus placebo. J is TRBJ2-5 and V is TRBV3-1 (or the pseudogene TRBV3-2); 12 nucleotides agree with TRBD1. The receptor comes from a person between 18 and 65 years old who received the Ad26.COV2.S COVID-19 vaccine or a placebo. CDR3 sequence: CASSSRDRGRGGFQYF. The CDR3 DNA reads as TGTGCCAGCAGCTCCCGGGACAGGGGGCGCGGGGGTTTCCAGTACTTC.